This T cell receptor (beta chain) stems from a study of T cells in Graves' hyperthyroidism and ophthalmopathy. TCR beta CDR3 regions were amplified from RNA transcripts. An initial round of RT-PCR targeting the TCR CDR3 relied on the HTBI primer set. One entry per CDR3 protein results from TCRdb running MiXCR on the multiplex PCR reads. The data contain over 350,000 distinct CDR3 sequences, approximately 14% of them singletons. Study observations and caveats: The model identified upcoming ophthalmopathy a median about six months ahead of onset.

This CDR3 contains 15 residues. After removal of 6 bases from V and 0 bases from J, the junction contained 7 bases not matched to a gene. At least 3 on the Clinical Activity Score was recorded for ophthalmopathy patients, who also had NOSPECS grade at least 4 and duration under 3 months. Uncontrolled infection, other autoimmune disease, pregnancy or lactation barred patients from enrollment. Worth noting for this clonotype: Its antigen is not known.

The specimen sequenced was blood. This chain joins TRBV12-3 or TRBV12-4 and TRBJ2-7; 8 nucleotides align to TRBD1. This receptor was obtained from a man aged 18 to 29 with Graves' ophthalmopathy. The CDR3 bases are TGTGCCAGCAGGGGGACAGGTTTGAGCTCCTACGAGCAGTACTTC. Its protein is CASRGTGLSSYEQYF.